This TCR beta chain was captured in a study of cytomegalovirus exposure and HLA in healthy donors. The CDR3 runs 15 residues. Germline CDR1 is SGHRS and CDR2 is YFSETQ. With 4 bases removed from V and 0 bases from J, the gap between germline ends came to 8 bases. PCR involved 60 Vbeta and 13 Jbeta primers. The protocol was immunoSEQ multiplex PCR, while the TCRdb copy is restricted to in-frame clones and leaves out a portion. The table records 140,000 to 150,000 clones, roughly 9.4% of them present only once. As to this clone: Antigen unknown.

Study-level results: There were 150 to 200 TCR beta chains listed as cytomegalovirus-associated.

The source is a male donor in good health and CMV-seronegative. The sample taken for sequencing was PBMCs. The chain recombines TRBV5-1 with TRBJ1-6; the D gene is possibly TRBD1 (5 bases). Written as DNA, the CDR3 is TGCGCCAGCAGCCGTGACAGCTCCTATAATTCACCCCTCCACTTT. Translated: CASSRDSSYNSPLHF.